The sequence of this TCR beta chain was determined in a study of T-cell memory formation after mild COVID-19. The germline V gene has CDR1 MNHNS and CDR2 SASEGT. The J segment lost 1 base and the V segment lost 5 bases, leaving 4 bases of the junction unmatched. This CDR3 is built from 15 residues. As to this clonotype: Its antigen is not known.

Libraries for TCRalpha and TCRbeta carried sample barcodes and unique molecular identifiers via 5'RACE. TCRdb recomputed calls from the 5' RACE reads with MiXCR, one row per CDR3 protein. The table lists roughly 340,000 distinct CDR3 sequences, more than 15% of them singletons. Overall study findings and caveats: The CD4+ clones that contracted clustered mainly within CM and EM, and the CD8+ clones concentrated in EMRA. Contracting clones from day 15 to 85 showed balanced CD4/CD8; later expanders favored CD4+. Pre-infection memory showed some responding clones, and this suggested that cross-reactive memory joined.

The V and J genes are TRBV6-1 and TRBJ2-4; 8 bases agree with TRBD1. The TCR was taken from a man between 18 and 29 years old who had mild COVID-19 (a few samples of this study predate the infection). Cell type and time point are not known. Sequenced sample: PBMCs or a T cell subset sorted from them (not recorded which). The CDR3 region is CASSPGGWAKNIQYF. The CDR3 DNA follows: TGTGCCAGCAGTCCAGGGGGCTGGGCCAAAAACATTCAGTACTTC.